What follows are 31 T cell receptor beta chains derived from one specimen sequenced in a study of cytomegalovirus exposure and HLA in healthy donors. Primers: 60 Vbeta forward and 13 Jbeta reverse. The protocol was immunoSEQ multiplex PCR, while the TCRdb copy is restricted to in-frame clones and leaves out a portion. The repertoire includes 150,000 to 200,000 clones, 75% to 85% of them detected once, and about 0.8% sits in the top ten. Sequencing was done on a sample of PBMCs. Receptors were obtained from a female donor in good health and CMV-seronegative.

The chain links TRBV5-1 to TRBJ2-3; 7 bases are shared with TRBD2. This CDR3 has 16 amino acids. Germline CDR1 is SGHRS and CDR2 is YFSETQ. With V trimmed by 6 bases and J by 2 bases, 12 bases remained unmatched. The CDR3 region has the DNA TGCGCCAGCACCAATCTCGCTAGCGGTTTCACAGATACGCAGTATTTT. Its translation: CASTNLASGFTDTQYF.

The chain is built from TRBV5-4 and TRBJ2-7; D uncertain. The ends were cut back, 0 bases at V and 0 bases at J, with 10 bases in the middle. Germline V gene data show CDR1 as SGHNT and CDR2 as YYREEE (reference sequence). This CDR3 is built from 15 residues. The CDR3 protein is CASSLGWSVSYEQYF. DNA for the CDR3: TGTGCCAGCAGCTTGGGGTGGTCGGTCTCCTACGAGCAGTACTTC.

This clone was found a few times. The identical CDR3 is also encoded by other nucleotide sequences in the sample. J is TRBJ1-5 and V is TRBV9; TRBD1 aligns across 11 bases. Germline trimming cut 3 bases from V and 6 bases from J; bases unmatched to any gene: 2. The V gene's germline CDR1 is SGDLS and CDR2 YYNGEE. The CDR3 sequence is 14 residues long. The CDR3 region is CASSGGTGGQPQHF. The CDR3, as DNA: TGTGCCAGCAGCGGGGGGACAGGGGGTCAGCCCCAGCATTTT.

The chain combines TRBV28 with TRBJ2-7; 9 bases line up with TRBD2. Germline V gene sequence: CDR1 MDHEN, CDR2 SYDVKM. The CDR3 totals 16 residues. V lost 6 bases, J lost 3 bases, and 12 bases stayed unmatched. CDR3 sequence: CASREPSGTRHYEQYF. The CDR3 nucleotides read TGTGCCAGCAGGGAACCTAGCGGGACAAGACACTACGAGCAGTACTTC.

V usage is TRBV20-1 and J usage is TRBJ2-7; 7 nucleotides line up with TRBD1. J lost 7 bases, V lost 7 bases, and 7 bases had no gene match. Germline V gene lookup returns CDR1 DFQATT and CDR2 SNEGSKA (reference sequence). The CDR3 loop spans 11 amino acids. The CDR3 DNA follows: TGCAGTGTTGAGACAGGGCGAGAGCAGTACTTC. It yields the protein CSVETGREQYF.

The chain uses TRBV18 and TRBJ1-1; perhaps TRBD1 as D (5 bases). V shed 3 bases and J shed 9 bases, with 14 bases lying between them. The CDR3 sequence is 13 residues long. Germline CDR1 KGHSH, CDR2 LQKENI. The CDR3 protein is CASSPSDTRKAFF. The CDR3 DNA is TGTGCCAGCTCACCGTCGGACACCAGAAAAGCTTTCTTT. Using reference TRBV18 and TRBJ1-1 for the parts outside the CDR3, the full variable domain is NAGVMQNPRHLVRRRGQEARLRCSPMKGHSHVYWYRQLPEEGLKFMVYLQKENIIDESGMPKERFSAEFPKEGPSILRIQQVVRGDSAAYFCASSPSDTRKAFFGQGTRLTVV.

As regards this clone: One end of the junction fails to match germline, which may point to a read error. This chain links TRBV7-9 with TRBJ1-5, with D possibly TRBD1 on 5 matching bases. There are 14 residues in the CDR3. Germline assignment: CDR1 SEHNR and CDR2 FQNEAQ (reference sequence). The CDR3 nucleotides read TGTTCCAGCAGCTCCCAGGGTTTTGGTCAGCCCCAGCATTTT. Residues: CSSSSQGFGQPQHF.

The V and J genes are TRBV19 and TRBJ2-2; D is perhaps TRBD1 (7 bases). There are 15 residues in the CDR3. The germline gives CDR1 LNHDA, CDR2 SQIVND (reference sequence). V dropped 4 bases and J dropped 6 bases, with 15 bases sitting between them. Here the CDR3 reads CASSSGTARAGELFF. The CDR3 DNA is TGTGCCAGTAGTAGCGGGACAGCAAGAGCCGGGGAGCTGTTTTTT.

J is TRBJ2-7 and V is TRBV28; weak D call: TRBD1 (8 bases). Germline lookup yields CDR1 MDHEN and CDR2 SYDVKM. V was clipped by 4 bases and J by 3 bases, with 22 bases between them. This CDR3 contains 17 residues. In DNA form, the CDR3 reads TGTGCCAGCAGTTCCTCCCGGACAGGGACTACCCTCTACGAGCAGTACTTC. Protein sequence: CASSSSRTGTTLYEQYF.

In this sample, this clone turned up once. The J gene is TRBJ2-3, the V gene TRBV5-6; weak D call: TRBD2 (6 bases). V was cut by 5 bases and J by 0 bases, with 13 bases left in between. This CDR3 contains 15 residues. Germline V lookup: CDR1 SGHDT, CDR2 YYEEEE. The CDR3 DNA is TGTGCCAGCAGTCCCGTGGGGGGAAGCACAGATACGCAGTATTTT. It translates to CASSPVGGSTDTQYF.

The chain links TRBV4-3 to TRBJ1-1; 9 bases match TRBD1. V lost 4 bases to trimming and J lost 7 bases; unmatched junction nucleotides: 10. There are 15 residues in the CDR3. Germline V gives CDR1 LGHNA, CDR2 YSLEER. CDR3 sequence reads: CASSLGTGTNGEAFF. Written as DNA, the CDR3 is TGCGCCAGCAGCCTTGGGACAGGGACGAACGGTGAAGCTTTCTTT.

The genes are TRBV30 and TRBJ1-4; D is perhaps TRBD1 (5 bases). The CDR3 covers 13 residues. The V end was cut by 5 bases, the J end by 7 bases, with 14 bases between. Germline lookup yields CDR1 GTSNPN and CDR2 SVGIG (reference sequence). The CDR3 spells CAWGREDGEKLFF. The CDR3 DNA is TGTGCCTGGGGCAGGGAGGACGGTGAAAAACTGTTTTTT.

This sequence joins TRBV4-2 and TRBJ2-7, with TRBD2 matching over 13 bases. Germline lookup yields CDR1 LGHNA and CDR2 YNFKEQ. V gave up 2 bases and J gave up 7 bases; unmatched junction bases: 8. The CDR3 loop spans 16 amino acids. The CDR3 region is CASSQQTSGGVREQYF. The DNA for the CDR3 is TGTGCCAGCAGCCAACAAACTAGCGGGGGGGTTAGGGAGCAGTACTTC.

The chain links TRBV6-1 to TRBJ1-2; TRBD1 might be the D (5 bases). Trimming cost V 2 bases and J 8 bases, with 12 bases left between them. The CDR3 sequence is 13 residues long. CDR1 is MNHNS and CDR2 is SASEGT in the germline V gene. In nucleotides, the CDR3 is TGTGCCAGCAGTGAACCCGGACGGGGGGGCTACACCTTC. Amino acid sequence: CASSEPGRGGYTF.

This chain links TRBV6-6 with TRBJ2-7, with D possibly being TRBD2 (6 bases). Germline CDR1 is MNHNY and CDR2 is SVGAGI (reference sequence). V dropped 0 bases and J dropped 4 bases, with 13 bases sitting between them. The CDR3 is 15 amino acids. CDR3 sequence: CASSYSEGDGYEQYF. The CDR3 nucleotides read TGTGCCAGCAGTTACTCGGAGGGTGACGGGTACGAGCAGTACTTC.

This chain uses TRBV11-2 with TRBJ2-1; 9 bases line up with TRBD1. Germline V gives CDR1 SGHAT, CDR2 FQNNGV. V trimming: 0 bases; J trimming: 3 bases; junction bases outside the gene matches: 6. The CDR3 contains 17 residues. The CDR3 DNA sequence: TGTGCCAGCAGCTTAGATCGGACGGGACAGGGCTACAATGAGCAGTTCTTC. Protein: CASSLDRTGQGYNEQFF.

On this clone: Other DNA sequences in this specimen translate into the identical CDR3. The V and J genes are TRBV28 and TRBJ1-1; D remains ambiguous. The CDR3 extends over 13 amino acids. V dropped 7 bases and J dropped 1 base, with 10 bases sitting between them. Germline CDR1 MDHEN, CDR2 SYDVKM. The CDR3 DNA reads TGTGCCAGCATAAATTCCCGGAACACTGAAGCTTTCTTT. Protein product: CASINSRNTEAFF.

The rearrangement uses TRBV7-9 and TRBJ1-5, with 7 positions matching TRBD1. V lost 5 bases and J lost 6; bases outside the gene matches: 7. CDR1 and CDR2 from the germline V gene are SEHNR and FQNEAQ (reference sequence). The CDR3 has 14 amino acids. The CDR3 coding sequence is TGTGCCAGCAGCCAACAGGGGTCGGGTCAGCCCCAGCATTTT. As protein: CASSQQGSGQPQHF.

The chain combines TRBV2 with TRBJ2-5; D is possibly TRBD1 (6 bases). This CDR3 comprises 14 residues. V was clipped by 2 bases and J by 5 bases, with 12 bases between them. The germline gives CDR1 SNHLY, CDR2 FYNNEI. CDR3 loop: CASSERTVGETQYF. Written as DNA, the CDR3 is TGTGCCAGCAGTGAAAGGACAGTCGGGGAGACCCAGTACTTC.

The V and J genes are TRBV9 and TRBJ2-5, with TRBD2 identical over 7 bases. V was clipped by 0 bases and J by 5 bases; unmatched bases: 19. The germline gives CDR1 SGDLS, CDR2 YYNGEE. This CDR3 has 19 residues. In DNA, the CDR3 is TGTGCCAGCAGCGTAGAAACCGCTGGCGGGGGAGGTCTTTGGGAGACCCAGTACTTC. Translating gives CASSVETAGGGGLWETQYF.

This chain uses TRBV5-4 with TRBJ2-3, with a possible D match to TRBD2 (6 bases). In germline, CDR1 is SGHNT, CDR2 YYREEE (reference sequence). The CDR3 loop spans 15 amino acids. Trimming took off 4 bases at V and 2 bases at J, with 14 bases between the two ends. The CDR3 nucleotides are TGTGCCAGCAGCGCCACCGGGACTTTCACAGATACGCAGTATTTT. As protein: CASSATGTFTDTQYF. The full variable domain, rest sourced from reference TRBV5-4 and TRBJ2-3, is ETGVTQSPTHLIKTRGQQVTLRCSSQSGHNTVSWYQQALGQGPQFIFQYYREEENGRGNFPPRFSGLQFPNYSSELNVNALELDDSALYLCASSATGTFTDTQYFGPGTRLTVL.

The rearrangement uses TRBV7-2 and TRBJ2-5, with D possibly matching TRBD2 (7 bases). V lost 1 base and J 5 bases, leaving 23 bases between the germline ends. CDR3 length equals 18 residues. CDR1 is SGHTA and CDR2 is FQGNSA in the germline V gene. CDR3 sequence: CASSLVGAGALPRETQYF. In DNA form, the CDR3 reads TGTGCCAGCAGCTTAGTGGGGGCGGGGGCCCTCCCCAGGGAGACCCAGTACTTC.

J is TRBJ2-7 and V is TRBV4-2; maybe TRBD2 (6 bases). From germline, CDR1 is LGHNA and CDR2 YNFKEQ. V was pared by 0 bases and J by 2 bases, with 8 bases between. CDR3 size: 14 residues. This CDR3 is CASSQEGGTYEQYF. The CDR3, as DNA: TGTGCCAGCAGCCAAGAGGGCGGGACCTACGAGCAGTACTTC.

The genes are TRBV9 and TRBJ1-6; maybe TRBD1 (6 bases). V lost 0 bases and J 8 bases, leaving 12 bases between the germline ends. The germline V gene encodes CDR1 SGDLS and CDR2 YYNGEE. This CDR3 comprises 15 residues. CDR3 region: CASSVDWDTDSPLHF. CDR3 DNA sequence: TGTGCCAGCAGCGTAGATTGGGACACGGATTCACCCCTCCACTTT.

J is TRBJ2-1 and V is TRBV7-3, with TRBD2 identical over 14 bases. Germline V gene lookup returns CDR1 SGHTA and CDR2 FQGTGA. The CDR3 sequence is 16 residues long. Germline trimming cut 1 base from V and 12 bases from J; bases unmatched to any gene: 8. This chain's CDR3 is CASSLNPGTSGSRQFF. The CDR3 DNA reads TGTGCCAGCAGCTTAAACCCCGGGACTAGCGGGAGTCGGCAGTTCTTC.

The V and J genes are TRBV7-2 and TRBJ2-3, with D perhaps matching TRBD2 (7 bases). The CDR3 covers 15 residues. V shed 1 base and J shed 4 bases, with 12 bases lying between them. Germline values: CDR1 SGHTA, CDR2 FQGNSA. CDR3 DNA: TGTGCCAGCAGCTTAGAAAGGGGGGGGGCAGATACGCAGTATTTT. Protein product: CASSLERGGADTQYF. Full variable domain (rest looked up from reference TRBV7-2 and TRBJ2-3): GAGVSQSPSNKVTEKGKDVELRCDPISGHTALYWYRQSLGQGLEFLIYFQGNSAPDKSGLPSDRFSAERTGGSVSTLTIQRTQQEDSAVYLCASSLERGGADTQYFGPGTRLTVL.

The sample holds a few counts of this clone. The chain carries TRBV7-2 and TRBJ1-2, with 7 bases aligning to TRBD1. V shed 5 bases and J 8 bases; nucleotides not matched to a gene: 8. CDR3 length: 13 amino acids. Looked up from germline, CDR1 is SGHTA and CDR2 is FQGNSA. The CDR3 loop reads CASSPDRAGGYTF. CDR3 DNA sequence: TGTGCCAGCAGCCCCGACAGGGCAGGGGGCTACACCTTC. Full variable domain (missing parts from reference TRBV7-2 and TRBJ1-2): GAGVSQSPSNKVTEKGKDVELRCDPISGHTALYWYRQSLGQGLEFLIYFQGNSAPDKSGLPSDRFSAERTGGSVSTLTIQRTQQEDSAVYLCASSPDRAGGYTFGSGTRLTVV.

There are a few counts of this clone. V usage is TRBV10-3 and J usage is TRBJ2-1; TRBD2 aligns across 10 bases. Per germline, CDR1 ENHRY and CDR2 SYGVKD. V was clipped by 6 bases and J by 6 bases; unmatched bases: 11. The CDR3 contains 16 residues. The CDR3 nucleotides are TGTGCCATCAGCAACCTAGCGGGAGTCATCGGCAATGAGCAGTTCTTC. Its protein product is CAISNLAGVIGNEQFF.

Points on this clone: A read error may account for a junction end that differs from germline. This chain connects TRBV10-3 to TRBJ2-2; 7 positions match TRBD2. Germline-derived CDR1 and CDR2 are ENHRY and SYGVKD. CDR3 length: 16 residues. The CDR3 nucleotides are TGTGCCATCAGTGAATCGGGGAGGGTCGGCACCGCGGAGCTGTTTTTT. Its protein is CAISESGRVGTAELFF.

This clone was observed a single time. This chain links TRBV4-1 with TRBJ2-7; TRBD1 matches 8 bases. Trimming took 0 bases from V and 4 from J; bases not matched to a gene: 2. The CDR3 totals 14 residues. CDR1 MGHRA and CDR2 YSYEKL come from the germline V gene. The CDR3 DNA reads TGCGCCAGCAGCCAAGAAAGGACAGGGTACGAGCAGTACTTC. Amino acid sequence: CASSQERTGYEQYF.

V and J are TRBV19 and TRBJ1-2; 12 nucleotides match TRBD1. The V gene's germline CDR1 is LNHDA and CDR2 SQIVND (reference sequence). V lost 3 bases to trimming and J lost 6 bases; unmatched junction nucleotides: 11. CDR3 length equals 17 residues. CDR3 sequence (DNA): TGTGCCAGTAGTATCCCCTTTATCGGGACAGGGGGCCATGGCTACACCTTC. Amino acid sequence: CASSIPFIGTGGHGYTF.